The TCR beta chain under discussion was sequenced for a study of blood T cell repertoires in COVID-19. Overall study: Acute-phase and convalescent COVID-19 samples originated in the United States, Italy and Spain.

The CDR3 spans 16 residues. Losses at the gene ends were 6 bases for V and 6 bases for J; bases not matched to a gene: 13. From germline, CDR1 is SNHLY and CDR2 FYNNEI. Repertoires were generated with immunoSEQ multiplex PCR, while TCRdb's copy carries only in-frame clones and drops some. Here the sample spans hundreds of thousands of clones, 70% to 85% being singletons. The receptor was derived from a man at least 80 years old with acute or convalescent COVID-19. Sequences were obtained from peripheral blood. The chain employs TRBV2 and TRBJ1-4, with 7 bases matching TRBD1. CDR3 region: CASRGPDRVWDEKLFF. The CDR3 coding sequence is TGTGCCAGCAGGGGCCCCGACAGGGTGTGGGATGAAAAACTGTTTTTT.